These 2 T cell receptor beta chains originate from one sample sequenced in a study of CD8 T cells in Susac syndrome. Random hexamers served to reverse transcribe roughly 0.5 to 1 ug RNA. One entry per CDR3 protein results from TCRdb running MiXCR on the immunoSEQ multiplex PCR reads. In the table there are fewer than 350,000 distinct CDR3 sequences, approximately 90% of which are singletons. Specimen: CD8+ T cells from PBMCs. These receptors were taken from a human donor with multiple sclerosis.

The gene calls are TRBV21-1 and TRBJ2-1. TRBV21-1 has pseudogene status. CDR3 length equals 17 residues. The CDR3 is CASSKAGVFGSYNEQFF. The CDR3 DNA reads TGTGCCAGCAGCAAAGCGGGCGTTTTCGGGTCCTACAATGAGCAGTTCTTC.

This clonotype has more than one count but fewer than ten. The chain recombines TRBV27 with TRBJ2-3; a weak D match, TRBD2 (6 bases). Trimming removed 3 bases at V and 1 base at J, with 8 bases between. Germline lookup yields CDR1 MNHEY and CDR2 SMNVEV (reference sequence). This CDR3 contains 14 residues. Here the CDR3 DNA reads TGTGCCAGCAGTTTGGCTAGCGGCACAGATACGCAGTATTTT. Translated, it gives CASSLASGTDTQYF.